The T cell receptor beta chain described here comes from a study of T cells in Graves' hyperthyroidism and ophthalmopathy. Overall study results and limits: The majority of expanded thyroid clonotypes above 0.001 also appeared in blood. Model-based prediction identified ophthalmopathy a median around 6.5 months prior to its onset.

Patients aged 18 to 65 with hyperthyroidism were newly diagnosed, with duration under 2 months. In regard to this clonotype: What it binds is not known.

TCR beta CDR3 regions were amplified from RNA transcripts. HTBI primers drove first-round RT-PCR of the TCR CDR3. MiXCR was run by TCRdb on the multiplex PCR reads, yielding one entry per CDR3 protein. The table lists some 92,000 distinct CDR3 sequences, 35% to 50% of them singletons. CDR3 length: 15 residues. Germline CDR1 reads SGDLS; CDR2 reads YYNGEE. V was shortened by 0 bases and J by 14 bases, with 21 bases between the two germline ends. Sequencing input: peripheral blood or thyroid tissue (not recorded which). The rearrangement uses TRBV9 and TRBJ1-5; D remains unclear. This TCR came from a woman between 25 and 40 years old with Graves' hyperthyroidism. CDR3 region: CASSVGWTSGSHEHF. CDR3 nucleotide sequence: TGTGCCAGCAGCGTAGGGTGGACTAGCGGGAGCCACGAGCATTTT.